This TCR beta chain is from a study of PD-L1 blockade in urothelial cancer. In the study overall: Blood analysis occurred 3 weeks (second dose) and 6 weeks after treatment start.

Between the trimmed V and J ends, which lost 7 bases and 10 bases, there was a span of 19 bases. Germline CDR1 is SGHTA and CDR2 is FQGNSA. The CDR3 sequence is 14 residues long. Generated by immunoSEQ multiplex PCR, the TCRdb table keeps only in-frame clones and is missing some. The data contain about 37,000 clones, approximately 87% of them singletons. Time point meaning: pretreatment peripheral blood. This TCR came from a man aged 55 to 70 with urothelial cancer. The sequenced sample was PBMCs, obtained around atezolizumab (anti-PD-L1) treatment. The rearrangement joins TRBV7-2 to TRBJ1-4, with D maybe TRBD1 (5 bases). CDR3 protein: CASTKQEIPAKLFF. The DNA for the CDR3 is TGTGCCAGCACCAAACAGGAGATTCCGGCAAAACTGTTTTTT.